This entry describes one T cell receptor (beta chain). This sample was included in a study of blood T cell repertoires in COVID-19. As for the study in general: Sources were T cells, B-cell-depleted T cells, or PBMCs; the material itself was cDNA or gDNA.

Original handling: The authors estimated nucleated cell counts from reference gene primer amplification. Libraries were prepared by immunoSEQ multiplex PCR; TCRdb keeps only in-frame clonotypes and omits some of them. Clone size and the V and J calls come from that table; the DNA yielded D and trimming. Of approximately 280,000 clones detected, approximately 85% appear once; the ten largest clones hold roughly 11%. The CDR3 consists of 13 residues. Germline CDR1 is ENHRY and CDR2 is SYGVKD. V shed 5 bases and J shed 1 base, with 8 bases lying between them. The specimen sequenced was peripheral blood. This chain links TRBV10-3 with TRBJ1-1, with D perhaps matching TRBD1 (6 bases). The sequence was obtained from a woman aged 70 to 79 with acute or convalescent COVID-19. The CDR3 DNA follows: TGTGCCATCAGTACAGGGTCGAACACTGAAGCTTTCTTT. Amino acid sequence: CAISTGSNTEAFF.